This T cell receptor (beta chain) was profiled in a study of T cell responses to AZD1222 COVID-19 vaccine. Unmatched junction bases numbered 4, after V lost 2 bases and J lost 1 base. CDR3 length: 15 residues. In germline, CDR1 is KGHSH, CDR2 LQKENI. Sequenced by immunoSEQ multiplex PCR; TCRdb stores in-frame clones only, minus some. The sample has just over 70,000 clones, around 84% seen once. The gene calls are TRBV18 and TRBJ2-7; 8 bases match TRBD2. The clonotype originates from an adult in good health. The input for sequencing was peripheral blood, taken on day 0 of AZD1222 vaccination. In nucleotides, the CDR3 is TGTGCCAGCTCACCAGCGAGCGGGAGATCCTACGAGCAGTACTTC. Its protein is CASSPASGRSYEQYF.